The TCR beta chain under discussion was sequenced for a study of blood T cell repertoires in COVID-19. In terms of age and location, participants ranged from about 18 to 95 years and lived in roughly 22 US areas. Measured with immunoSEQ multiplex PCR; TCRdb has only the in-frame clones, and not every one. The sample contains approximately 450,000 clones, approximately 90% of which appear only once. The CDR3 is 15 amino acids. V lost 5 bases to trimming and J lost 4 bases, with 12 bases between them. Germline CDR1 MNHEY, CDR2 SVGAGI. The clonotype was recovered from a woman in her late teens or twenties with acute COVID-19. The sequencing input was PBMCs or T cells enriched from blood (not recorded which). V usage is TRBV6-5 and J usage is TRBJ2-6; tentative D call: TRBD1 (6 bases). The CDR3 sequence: CASSIGGTGANVLTF. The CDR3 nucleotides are TGTGCCAGCAGTATAGGTGGGACAGGGGCCAACGTCCTGACTTTC.